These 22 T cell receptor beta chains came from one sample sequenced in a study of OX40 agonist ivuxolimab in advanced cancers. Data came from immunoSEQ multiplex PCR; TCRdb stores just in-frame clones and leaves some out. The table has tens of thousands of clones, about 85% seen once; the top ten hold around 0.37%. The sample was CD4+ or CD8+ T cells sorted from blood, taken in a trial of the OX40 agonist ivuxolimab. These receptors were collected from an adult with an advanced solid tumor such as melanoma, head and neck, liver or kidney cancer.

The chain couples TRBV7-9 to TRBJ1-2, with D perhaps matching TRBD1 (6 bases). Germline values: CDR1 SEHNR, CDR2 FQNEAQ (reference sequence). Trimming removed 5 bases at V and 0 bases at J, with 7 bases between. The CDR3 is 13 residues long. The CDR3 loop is CASSPGANYGYTF. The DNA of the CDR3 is TGTGCCAGCAGCCCAGGGGCTAACTATGGCTACACCTTC.

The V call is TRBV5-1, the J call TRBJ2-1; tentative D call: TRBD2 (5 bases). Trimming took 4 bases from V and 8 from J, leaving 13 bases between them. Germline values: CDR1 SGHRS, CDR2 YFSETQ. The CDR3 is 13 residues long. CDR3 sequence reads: CASSIQPGDEQFF. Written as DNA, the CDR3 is TGCGCCAGCAGCATACAGCCCGGGGATGAGCAGTTCTTC.

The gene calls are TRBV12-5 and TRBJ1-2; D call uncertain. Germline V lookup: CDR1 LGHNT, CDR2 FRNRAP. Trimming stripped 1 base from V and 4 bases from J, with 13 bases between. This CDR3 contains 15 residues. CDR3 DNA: TGTGCTAGTGGTTTGGGACGACAAGGCATCTATGGCTACACCTTC. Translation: CASGLGRQGIYGYTF. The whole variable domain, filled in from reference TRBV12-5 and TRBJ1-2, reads DARVTQTPRHKVTEMGQEVTMRCQPILGHNTVFWYRQTMMQGLELLAYFRNRAPLDDSGMPKDRFSAEMPDATLATLKIQPSEPRDSAVYFCASGLGRQGIYGYTFGSGTRLTVV.

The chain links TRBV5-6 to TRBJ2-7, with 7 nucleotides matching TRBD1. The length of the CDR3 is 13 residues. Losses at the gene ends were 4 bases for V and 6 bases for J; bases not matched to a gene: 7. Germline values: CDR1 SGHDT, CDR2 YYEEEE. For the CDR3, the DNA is TGTGCCAGCAGCATCGGACAGGTTTTCGAGCAGTACTTC. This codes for CASSIGQVFEQYF.

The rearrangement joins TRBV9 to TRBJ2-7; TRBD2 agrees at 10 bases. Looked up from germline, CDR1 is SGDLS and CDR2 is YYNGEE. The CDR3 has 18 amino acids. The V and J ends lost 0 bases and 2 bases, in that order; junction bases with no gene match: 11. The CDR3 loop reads CASSVGLGSGGSPYEQYF. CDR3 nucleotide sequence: TGTGCCAGCAGCGTAGGCCTAGGTAGCGGGGGGTCTCCCTACGAGCAGTACTTC.

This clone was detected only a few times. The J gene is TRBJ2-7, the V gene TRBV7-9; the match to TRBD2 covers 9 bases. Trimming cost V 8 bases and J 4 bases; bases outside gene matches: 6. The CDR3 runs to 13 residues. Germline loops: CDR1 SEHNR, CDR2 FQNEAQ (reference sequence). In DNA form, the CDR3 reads TGTGCCAGCGCGGGGGGGAGAGCATACGAGCAGTACTTC. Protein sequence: CASAGGRAYEQYF.

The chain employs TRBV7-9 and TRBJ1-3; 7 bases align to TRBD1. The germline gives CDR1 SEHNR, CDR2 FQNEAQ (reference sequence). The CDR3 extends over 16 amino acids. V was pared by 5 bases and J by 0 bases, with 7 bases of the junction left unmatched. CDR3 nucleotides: TGTGCCAGCAGCGTCACAGGGGCCATCTCTGGAAACACCATATATTTT. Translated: CASSVTGAISGNTIYF.

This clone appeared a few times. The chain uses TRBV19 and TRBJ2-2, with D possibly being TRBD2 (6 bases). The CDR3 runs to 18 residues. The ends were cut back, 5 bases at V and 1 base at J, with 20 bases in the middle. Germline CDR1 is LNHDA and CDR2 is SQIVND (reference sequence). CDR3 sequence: CASSENKGTRKNTGELFF. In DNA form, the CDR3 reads TGTGCCAGTAGTGAAAATAAGGGGACTCGTAAGAACACCGGGGAGCTGTTTTTT. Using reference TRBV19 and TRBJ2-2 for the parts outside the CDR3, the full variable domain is DGGITQSPKYLFRKEGQNVTLSCEQNLNHDAMYWYRQDPGQGLRLIYYSQIVNDFQKGDIAEGYSVSREKKESFPLTVTSAQKNPTAFYLCASSENKGTRKNTGELFFGEGSRLTVL.

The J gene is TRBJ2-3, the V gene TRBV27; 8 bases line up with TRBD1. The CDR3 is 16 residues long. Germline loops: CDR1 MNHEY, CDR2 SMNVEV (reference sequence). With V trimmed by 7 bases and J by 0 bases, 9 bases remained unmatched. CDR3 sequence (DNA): TGTGCCAGCACCACCCGACAGGGGACGAGCACAGATACGCAGTATTTT. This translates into CASTTRQGTSTDTQYF.

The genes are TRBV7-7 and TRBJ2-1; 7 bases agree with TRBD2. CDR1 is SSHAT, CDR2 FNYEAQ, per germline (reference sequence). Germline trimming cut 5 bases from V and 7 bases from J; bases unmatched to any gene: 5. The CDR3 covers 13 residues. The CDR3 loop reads CASSPGLGNEQFF. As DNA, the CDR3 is TGTGCCAGCAGCCCAGGACTAGGGAATGAGCAGTTCTTC. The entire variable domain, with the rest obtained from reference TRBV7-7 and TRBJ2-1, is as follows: GAGVSQSPRYKVTKRGQDVTLRCDPISSHATLYWYQQALGQGPEFLTYFNYEAQPDKSGLPSDRFSAERPEGSISTLTIQRTEQRDSAMYRCASSPGLGNEQFFGPGTRLTVL.

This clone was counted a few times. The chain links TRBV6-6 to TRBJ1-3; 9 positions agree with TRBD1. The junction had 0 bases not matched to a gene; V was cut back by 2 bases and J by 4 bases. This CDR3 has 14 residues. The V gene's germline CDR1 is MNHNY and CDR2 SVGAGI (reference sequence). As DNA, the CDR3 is TGTGCCAGCAGTTACGGACAGGGGGGAAACACCATATATTTT. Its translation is CASSYGQGGNTIYF.

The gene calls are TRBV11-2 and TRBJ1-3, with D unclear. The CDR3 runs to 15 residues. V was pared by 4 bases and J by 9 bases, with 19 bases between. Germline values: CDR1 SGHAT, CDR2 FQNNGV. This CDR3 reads CASSSAFQVAATIYF. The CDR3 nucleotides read TGTGCCAGCAGCTCGGCTTTTCAGGTTGCGGCCACCATATATTTT.

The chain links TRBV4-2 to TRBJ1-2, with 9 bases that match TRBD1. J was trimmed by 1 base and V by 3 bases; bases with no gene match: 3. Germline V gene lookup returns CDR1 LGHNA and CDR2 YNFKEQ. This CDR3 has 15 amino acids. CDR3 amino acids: CASSQGQGFNYGYTF. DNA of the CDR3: TGTGCCAGCAGCCAGGGACAGGGCTTTAACTATGGCTACACCTTC.

The CDR3 protein is CASSRITGINEQFF. The CDR3, as DNA: TGTGCCAGCAGCCGCATAACAGGGATCAATGAGCAGTTCTTC. V gene TRBV11-2 combines with J gene TRBJ2-1, with D possibly being TRBD1 (6 bases). CDR1 is SGHAT and CDR2 is FQNNGV in the germline V gene. The CDR3 totals 14 residues. V lost 5 bases to trimming and J lost 6 bases, with 14 bases between them.

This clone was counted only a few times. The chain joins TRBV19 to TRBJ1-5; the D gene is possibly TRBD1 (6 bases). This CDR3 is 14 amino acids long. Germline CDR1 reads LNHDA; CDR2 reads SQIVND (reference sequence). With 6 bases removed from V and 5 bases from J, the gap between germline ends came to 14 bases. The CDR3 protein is CASRYRAADQPQHF. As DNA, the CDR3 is TGTGCCAGTAGGTACAGGGCCGCAGATCAGCCCCAGCATTTT.

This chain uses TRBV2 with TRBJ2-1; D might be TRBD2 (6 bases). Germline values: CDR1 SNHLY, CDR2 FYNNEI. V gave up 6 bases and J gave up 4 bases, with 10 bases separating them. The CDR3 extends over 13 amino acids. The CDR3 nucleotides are TGTGCCAGCAGAATAGGGACTTACAATGAGCAGTTCTTC. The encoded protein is CASRIGTYNEQFF. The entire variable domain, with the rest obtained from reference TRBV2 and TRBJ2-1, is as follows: EPEVTQTPSHQVTQMGQEVILRCVPISNHLYFYWYRQILGQKVEFLVSFYNNEISEKSEIFDDQFSVERPDGSNFTLKIRSTKLEDSAMYFCASRIGTYNEQFFGPGTRLTVL.

The CDR3 reads CASSYQGEQETQYF. The CDR3 DNA is TGTGCCAGCAGCTATCAGGGGGAGCAAGAGACCCAGTACTTC. The J gene is TRBJ2-5, the V gene TRBV5-6; 7 bases line up with TRBD1. This CDR3 contains 14 residues. After removal of 3 bases from V and 2 bases from J, the junction contained 4 bases not matched to a gene. Looked up from germline, CDR1 is SGHDT and CDR2 is YYEEEE.

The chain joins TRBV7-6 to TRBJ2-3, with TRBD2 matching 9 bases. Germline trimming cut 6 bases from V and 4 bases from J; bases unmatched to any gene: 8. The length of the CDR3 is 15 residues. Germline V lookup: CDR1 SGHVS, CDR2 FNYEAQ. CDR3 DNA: TGTGCCAGCAGGAAAGCGGGGGGAGGGGCAGATACGCAGTATTTT. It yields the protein CASRKAGGGADTQYF.

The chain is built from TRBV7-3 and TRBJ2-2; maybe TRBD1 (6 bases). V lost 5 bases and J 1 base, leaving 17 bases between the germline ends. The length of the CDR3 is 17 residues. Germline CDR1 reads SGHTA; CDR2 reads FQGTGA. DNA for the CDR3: TGTGCCAGCAGCCCCCGCCGGACAGCTATGAACACCGGGGAGCTGTTTTTT. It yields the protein CASSPRRTAMNTGELFF. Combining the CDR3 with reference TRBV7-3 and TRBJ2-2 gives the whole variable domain GAGVSQTPSNKVTEKGKYVELRCDPISGHTALYWYRQSLGQGPEFLIYFQGTGAADDSGLPNDRFFAVRPEGSVSTLKIQRTERGDSAVYLCASSPRRTAMNTGELFFGEGSRLTVL.

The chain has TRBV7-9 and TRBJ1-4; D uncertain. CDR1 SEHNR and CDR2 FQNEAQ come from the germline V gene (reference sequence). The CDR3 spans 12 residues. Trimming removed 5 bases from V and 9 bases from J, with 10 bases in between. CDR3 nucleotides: TGTGCCAGCAGCCTAGGTGTAAAAAAACTGTTTTTT. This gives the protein CASSLGVKKLFF.

CDR3 region: CASSLNPDPYEQYF. The DNA of the CDR3 is TGCGCCAGCAGCTTGAACCCAGACCCCTACGAGCAGTACTTC. The chain employs TRBV5-1 and TRBJ2-7; D unresolved. CDR1 is SGHRS and CDR2 is YFSETQ in the germline V gene. This CDR3 contains 14 residues. V was clipped by 1 base and J by 2 bases, with 10 bases between them.

DNA of the CDR3: TGTGCCAGCAGTAACAGGGGTGGTGAAGCTTTCTTT. Translating it yields CASSNRGGEAFF. The chain recombines TRBV6-4 with TRBJ1-1; 7 bases fit TRBD1. The germline V gene has CDR1 MRHNA and CDR2 SNTAGT. J lost 7 bases, V lost 5 bases, and 4 bases had no gene match. The CDR3 is made up of 12 amino acids.